The 22 T cell receptor beta chains given below trace back to one sample, sequenced in a study of cytomegalovirus exposure and HLA in healthy donors (dated by TCRdb to 2016 to 2017). Library generation was performed with the immunoSEQ multiplex PCR assay. A mixture of 60 forward primers for TCR Vbeta segments and 13 reverse primers for TCR Jbeta segments was used in the multiplex PCR. The table comes from immuneACCESS by way of TCRdb, which keeps in-frame sequences with V and J called. Part of the clones is missing from these tables; in studies checked, under half for an unresolved V gene and the rest for unknown reasons. Here the sample has roughly 130,000 clones; more than 80% occur a single time. The top ten hold 1% of the sample. The sequencing input was PBMCs. The receptors come from a man between 40 and 49 years old in good health and CMV-seronegative.

The chain employs TRBV2 and TRBJ1-5; 9 bases align to TRBD1. Germline values: CDR1 SNHLY, CDR2 FYNNEI. The CDR3 spans 14 residues. The ends lost 3 bases at V and 5 bases at J; junction bases unmatched: 2. In nucleotides, the CDR3 is TGTGCCAGCAGTGATCGGACAGGGGATCAGCCCCAGCATTTT. This translates into CASSDRTGDQPQHF.

V is TRBV2 and J is TRBJ1-3; D is perhaps TRBD1 (6 bases). The CDR3 totals 14 residues. The germline CDR1 and CDR2 sequences are SNHLY and FYNNEI. Trimming stripped 3 bases from V and 1 base from J, with 7 bases between. The CDR3 protein is CASSEDRSGNTIYF. CDR3 DNA sequence: TGTGCCAGCAGTGAGGACAGATCTGGAAACACCATATATTTT.

This sequence joins TRBV27 and TRBJ1-5, with 9 positions matching TRBD1. The length of the CDR3 is 16 residues. CDR1 MNHEY and CDR2 SMNVEV come from the germline V gene (reference sequence). Trimming took 5 bases from V and 3 from J; bases not matched to a gene: 8. CDR3 nucleotide sequence: TGTGCCAGCAGTGCCGGGACAGGGTTCGCCAATCAGCCCCAGCATTTT. Its translation is CASSAGTGFANQPQHF.

The V call is TRBV7-8, the J call TRBJ2-7, with D unclear. Trimming took 2 bases from V and 6 from J, leaving 14 bases between them. CDR3 length: 14 amino acids. Per germline, CDR1 SGHVS and CDR2 FQNEAQ. As DNA, the CDR3 is TGTGCCAGCAGCTTATCCAATAACTGGGCCGAGCAGTACTTC. Translation: CASSLSNNWAEQYF.

About this clone: The junction does not match germline at one end; this may be a read error. The rearrangement links TRBV27 to TRBJ1-4; possible D gene TRBD1, 6 bases. The germline gives CDR1 MNHEY, CDR2 SMNVEV (reference sequence). The CDR3 consists of 15 residues. This chain's CDR3 is CASSISGTGREKLFF. CDR3 DNA sequence: TGTGCCAGCAGTATATCCGGAACAGGGAGAGAAAAACTGTTTTTT.

The table lists this clone with a few counts. The genes are TRBV5-1 and TRBJ2-2; the D gene is possibly TRBD1 (5 bases). Germline CDR1 SGHRS, CDR2 YFSETQ. The CDR3 is 15 amino acids. Deletions cut 2 bases from V and 6 bases from J, with 14 bases between. The CDR3 sequence is CASSLGRVDAGELFF. The CDR3, as DNA: TGCGCCAGCAGCTTAGGCAGGGTTGACGCCGGGGAGCTGTTTTTT.

The chain links TRBV30 to TRBJ1-1; 9 bases are shared with TRBD1. This CDR3 spans 13 amino acids. The V segment lost 2 bases and the J segment 5 bases; nucleotides outside the gene matches: 3. CDR1 and CDR2 from the germline V gene are GTSNPN and SVGIG (reference sequence). The CDR3 DNA is TGTGCCTGGAGTCTAGGACAGGGGACTGAAGCTTTCTTT. Its translation: CAWSLGQGTEAFF.

This clone was counted only a few times. The chain uses TRBV7-9 and TRBJ1-4; 9 nucleotides agree with TRBD1. The CDR3 has 15 amino acids. Germline loops: CDR1 SEHNR, CDR2 FQNEAQ (reference sequence). Trimming at V came to 7 bases and at J to 5 bases, leaving 8 bases not matched to a gene. The CDR3 loop reads CASTNRGTGNEKLFF. DNA of the CDR3: TGTGCCAGCACCAATAGGGGGACAGGGAATGAAAAACTGTTTTTT.

The chain is built from TRBV11-2 and TRBJ2-7, with a weak D call TRBD2 (6 bases). V was cut by 3 bases and J by 4 bases, with 16 bases left in between. The CDR3 has 15 amino acids. Germline V lookup: CDR1 SGHAT, CDR2 FQNNGV. The CDR3: CASSFDAVGGYEQYF. The DNA of the CDR3 is TGTGCCAGCAGCTTCGACGCAGTGGGGGGTTACGAGCAGTACTTC.

This sequence joins TRBV5-1 and TRBJ2-7, with 10 bases that match TRBD1. Germline-derived CDR1 and CDR2 are SGHRS and YFSETQ. Trimming removed 7 bases from V and 7 bases from J; junction bases left unmatched: 17. This CDR3 has 16 amino acids. The CDR3 protein is CASGPVPGTGVREQYF. For the CDR3, the DNA is TGCGCCAGCGGACCAGTGCCTGGGACAGGGGTGAGGGAGCAGTACTTC.

This sequence joins TRBV5-4 and TRBJ1-1; D remains ambiguous. V lost 3 bases, J lost 1 base, and 16 bases lay in between. Germline loops: CDR1 SGHNT, CDR2 YYREEE (reference sequence). This CDR3 has 16 amino acids. In DNA form, the CDR3 reads TGTGCCAGCAGCTCAAGACACGGCGAGAGGAACACTGAAGCTTTCTTT. The encoded protein is CASSSRHGERNTEAFF.

This rearrangement joins TRBV2 to TRBJ2-2; the match to TRBD1 covers 7 bases. Germline V lookup: CDR1 SNHLY, CDR2 FYNNEI. The CDR3 is 14 amino acids. CDR3 DNA sequence: TGTGCATGTATCCGGGACAGTGGCACCGGGGAGCTGTTTTTT. Its protein product is CACIRDSGTGELFF.

The gene calls are TRBV6-5 and TRBJ2-7; no definite D call. V lost 0 bases and J 4 bases, leaving 16 bases between the germline ends. CDR3 length equals 16 residues. Germline assignment: CDR1 MNHEY and CDR2 SVGAGI. CDR3 nucleotides: TGTGCCAGCAGTTACTCCAAACACGGAGAAATTTACGAGCAGTACTTC. It is translated as CASSYSKHGEIYEQYF.

The genes are TRBV5-1 and TRBJ1-4, with 7 bases fitting TRBD1. CDR1 and CDR2 from the germline V gene are SGHRS and YFSETQ. CDR3 size: 19 residues. Trimming at V came to 0 bases and at J to 0 bases, leaving 11 bases not matched to a gene. The CDR3 sequence is CASSLGGLSDRATNEKLFF. CDR3 DNA: TGCGCCAGCAGCTTGGGGGGCCTATCTGACAGGGCAACTAATGAAAAACTGTTTTTT.

This sequence joins TRBV30 and TRBJ2-3, with TRBD1 matching over 7 bases. CDR1 and CDR2 from the germline V gene are GTSNPN and SVGIG (reference sequence). The CDR3 extends over 13 amino acids. V dropped 0 bases and J dropped 6; count of bases not matched to a gene: 3. CDR3 sequence (DNA): TGTGCCTGGAGTGTAAAGGGGGCGGATACGCAGTATTTT. It translates to CAWSVKGADTQYF.

This clone was counted a few times. The chain combines TRBV30 with TRBJ2-1; 9 bases fit TRBD2. V lost 3 bases, J lost 5 bases, and 11 bases stayed unmatched. Germline assignment: CDR1 GTSNPN and CDR2 SVGIG (reference sequence). The length of the CDR3 is 16 residues. For the CDR3, the DNA is TGTGCCTGGAGCCGTTCTATTAGCGGGAGTGACAATGAGCAGTTCTTC. This sequence encodes CAWSRSISGSDNEQFF.

This clone has just a few counts. The rearrangement links TRBV7-9 to TRBJ2-5; 7 nucleotides agree with TRBD1. The CDR3 totals 13 residues. V lost 5 bases, J lost 5 bases, and 5 bases stayed unmatched. CDR1 is SEHNR, CDR2 FQNEAQ, per germline (reference sequence). CDR3 in amino acids: CASSQGTVETQYF. CDR3 coding DNA: TGTGCCAGCAGCCAAGGGACAGTTGAGACCCAGTACTTC.

The chain recombines TRBV5-1 with TRBJ2-2; 7 bases match TRBD1. Germline values: CDR1 SGHRS, CDR2 YFSETQ. CDR3 length: 15 residues. V was clipped by 4 bases and J by 3 bases; unmatched bases: 6. The CDR3 reads CASSNRGVDTGELFF. Written as DNA, the CDR3 is TGCGCCAGCAGCAACAGGGGAGTTGACACCGGGGAGCTGTTTTTT.

The chain has TRBV6-5 and TRBJ2-5, with no clear D. The germline gives CDR1 MNHEY, CDR2 SVGAGI. Trimming pared 2 bases from V and 3 bases from J, leaving 4 bases between. The CDR3 has 12 residues. CDR3 nucleotide sequence: TGTGCCAGCAGTTACGTTAAAGAGACCCAGTACTTC. Its protein is CASSYVKETQYF.

The V call is TRBV19, the J call TRBJ2-3, with 10 bases that match TRBD2. V shed 10 bases, J shed 3 bases, and the junction held 16 bases outside the gene matches. This CDR3 spans 17 amino acids. Germline V gene data show CDR1 as LNHDA and CDR2 as SQIVND (reference sequence). The CDR3 sequence is CATRPSGGSGETDTQYF. The CDR3 region has the DNA TGTGCCACCCGGCCTAGCGGGGGCTCCGGCGAGACAGATACGCAGTATTTT.

The J gene is TRBJ2-1, the V gene TRBV20-1; tentative D call: TRBD2 (6 bases). From germline, CDR1 is DFQATT and CDR2 SNEGSKA (reference sequence). Trimming cost V 3 bases and J 15 bases, with 15 bases left between them. This CDR3 comprises 11 residues. CDR3 nucleotides: TGCAGTGCTAGTTACCCGGGACTTGCGTTCTTC. Protein: CSASYPGLAFF.

This rearrangement joins TRBV4-1 to TRBJ2-3; 12 bases align to TRBD2. The CDR3 is 17 amino acids. Germline V gives CDR1 MGHRA, CDR2 YSYEKL. V dropped 5 bases and J dropped 5; count of bases not matched to a gene: 11. The CDR3 here is CASSERLAGVMKDTQYF. For the CDR3, the DNA is TGCGCCAGCAGCGAAAGACTAGCGGGGGTCATGAAAGATACGCAGTATTTT.